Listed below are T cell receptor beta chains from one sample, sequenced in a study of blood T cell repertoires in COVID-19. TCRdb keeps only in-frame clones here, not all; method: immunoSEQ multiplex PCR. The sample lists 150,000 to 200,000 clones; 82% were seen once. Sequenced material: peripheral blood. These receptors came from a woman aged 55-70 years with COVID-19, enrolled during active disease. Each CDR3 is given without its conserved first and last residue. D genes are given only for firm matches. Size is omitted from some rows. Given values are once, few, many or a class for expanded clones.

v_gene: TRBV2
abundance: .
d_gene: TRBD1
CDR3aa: ASKSQGAGELF

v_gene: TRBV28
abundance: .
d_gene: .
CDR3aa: ASSPIPGELF

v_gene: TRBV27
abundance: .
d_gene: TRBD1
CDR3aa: ASTPHRDSTYNEQF

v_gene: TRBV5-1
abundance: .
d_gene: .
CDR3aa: ASSLVGILQEAF

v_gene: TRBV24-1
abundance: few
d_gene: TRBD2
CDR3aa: ATSDRGTSSANTGELF

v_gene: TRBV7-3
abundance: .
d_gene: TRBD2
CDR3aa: ASSLSPGTSVYNEQF

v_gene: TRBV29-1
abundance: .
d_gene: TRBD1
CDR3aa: SVDAFPGGRETQY

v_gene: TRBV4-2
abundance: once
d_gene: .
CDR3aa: ASSPVRGRSEAF

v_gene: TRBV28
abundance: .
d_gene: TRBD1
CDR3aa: ASIPSGGPSTEAF

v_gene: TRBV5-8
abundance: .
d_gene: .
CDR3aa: ASSLLAGVGTEAF

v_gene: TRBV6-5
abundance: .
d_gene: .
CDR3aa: ASKIDRSTEAF

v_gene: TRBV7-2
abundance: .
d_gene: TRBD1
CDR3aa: ASSLSPRGRIQTQY

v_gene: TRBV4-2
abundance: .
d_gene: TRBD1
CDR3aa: ASSQVTGDTLDYGYT

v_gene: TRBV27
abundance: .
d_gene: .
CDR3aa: ASSFGQGNRGFI

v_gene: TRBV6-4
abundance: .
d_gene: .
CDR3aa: ASRPDRNTGELF

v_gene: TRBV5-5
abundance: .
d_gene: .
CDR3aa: ASSFSQPGANYGYT

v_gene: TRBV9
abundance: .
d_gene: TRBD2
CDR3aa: ASSVASGGAAEQF

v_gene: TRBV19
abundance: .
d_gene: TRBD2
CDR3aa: ASSPIGGAGVVEQF

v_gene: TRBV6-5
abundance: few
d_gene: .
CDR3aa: ASSYFFGGAREAF

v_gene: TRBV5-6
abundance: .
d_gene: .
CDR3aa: ASSLVGSNYEQY

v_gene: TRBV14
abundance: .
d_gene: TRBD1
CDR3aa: ASSEGTGTGWGQY

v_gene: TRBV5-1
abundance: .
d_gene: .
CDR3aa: ASSLAPAGSYNEQF

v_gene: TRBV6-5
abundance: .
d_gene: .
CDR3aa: ASSYSSGHSGNTIY

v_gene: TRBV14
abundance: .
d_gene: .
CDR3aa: ASSQAGWNSPLH

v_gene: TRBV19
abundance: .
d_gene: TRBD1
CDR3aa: ASRKMGTGRNSPLH

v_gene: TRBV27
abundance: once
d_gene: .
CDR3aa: ASSSYAEFSTDTQY

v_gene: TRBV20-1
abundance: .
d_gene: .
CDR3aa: SASLFSFGQPQH

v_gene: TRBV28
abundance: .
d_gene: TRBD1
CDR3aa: ASDRGDTGELF

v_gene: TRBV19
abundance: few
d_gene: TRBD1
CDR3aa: ASSRQGGYNEQF

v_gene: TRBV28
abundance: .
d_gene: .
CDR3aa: ASTGHRIYEQY

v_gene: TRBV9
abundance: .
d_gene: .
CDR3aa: ASSVDEAEKLF

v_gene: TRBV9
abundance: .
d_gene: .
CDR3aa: ASSEGGGLTEAF

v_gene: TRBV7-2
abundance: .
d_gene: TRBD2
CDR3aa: ASSAGARFETQY

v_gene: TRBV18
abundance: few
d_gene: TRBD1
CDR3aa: ASSRGTGDEKLF

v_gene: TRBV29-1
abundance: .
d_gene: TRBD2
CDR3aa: SAASGSSYEQY

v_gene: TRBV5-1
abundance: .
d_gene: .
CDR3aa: ASSSQTLPGGEAF

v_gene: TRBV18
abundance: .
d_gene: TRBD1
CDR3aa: ASSPDRGSSYEQY

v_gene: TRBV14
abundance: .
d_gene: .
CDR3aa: ASSQEGRVGDGYT

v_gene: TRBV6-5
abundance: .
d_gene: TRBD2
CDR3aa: ASRFTSGGYNEQF

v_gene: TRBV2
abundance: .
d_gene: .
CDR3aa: ASRPRRDTQY

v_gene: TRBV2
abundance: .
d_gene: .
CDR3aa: ASSLGHSSTDTQY

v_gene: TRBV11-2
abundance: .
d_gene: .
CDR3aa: ASRVGTLGAEAF

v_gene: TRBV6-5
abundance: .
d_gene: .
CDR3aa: ASSYLVAPAYEQY

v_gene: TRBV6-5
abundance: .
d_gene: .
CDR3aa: ASSYGGLGTGEQY

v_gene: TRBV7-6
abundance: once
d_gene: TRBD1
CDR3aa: ASSPGTGGSGNQPQH

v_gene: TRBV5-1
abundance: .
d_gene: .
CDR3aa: ASSLAQGNRETQY

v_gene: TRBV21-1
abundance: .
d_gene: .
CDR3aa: ASSKARDTQPTNEKLF

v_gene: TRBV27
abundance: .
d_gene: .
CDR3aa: ASSRSSYNEQF

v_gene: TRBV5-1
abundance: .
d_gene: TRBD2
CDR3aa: ASSPGRVGTGELF

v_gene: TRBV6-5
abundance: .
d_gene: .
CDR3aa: ATDEGTSNEKLF

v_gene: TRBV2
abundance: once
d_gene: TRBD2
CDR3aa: ASSEEAGGNNEQF

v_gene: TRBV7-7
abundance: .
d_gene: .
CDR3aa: ASSLERLERRGTQY

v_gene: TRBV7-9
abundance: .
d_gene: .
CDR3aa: ASRGTGREF

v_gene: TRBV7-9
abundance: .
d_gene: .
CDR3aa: ASSFTEPYEQY

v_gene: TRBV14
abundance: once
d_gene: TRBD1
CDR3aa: ASSSRDSEYGYT

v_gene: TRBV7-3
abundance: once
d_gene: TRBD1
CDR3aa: ASSLKYRGKRNTEAF

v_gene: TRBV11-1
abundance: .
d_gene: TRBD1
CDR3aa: ASSPRTGANTEAF

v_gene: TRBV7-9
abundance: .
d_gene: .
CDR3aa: ASRSWFGGHTEAF

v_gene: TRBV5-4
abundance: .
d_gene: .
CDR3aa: ASSLGGRLNTGELF